What follows are 30 T cell receptor beta chains derived from one specimen sequenced in a study of cytomegalovirus exposure and HLA in healthy donors. Measured with immunoSEQ multiplex PCR; TCRdb has only the in-frame clones, and not every one. This sample has about 140,000 clones, with 70% to 90% found just once. Sequencing was performed on PBMCs. Source of these receptors: a man between 18 and 29 years old in good health and CMV-seronegative.

This clone was picked up one time. The chain links TRBV5-1 to TRBJ2-5, with 10 positions matching TRBD2. CDR3 length: 16 amino acids. The V segment lost 0 bases and the J segment 5 bases; nucleotides outside the gene matches: 7. Germline V lookup: CDR1 SGHRS, CDR2 YFSETQ. The CDR3 is CASSLVSAGGPETQYF. CDR3 nucleotide sequence: TGCGCCAGCAGCTTGGTATCAGCGGGAGGGCCGGAGACCCAGTACTTC. Full variable domain (rest looked up from reference TRBV5-1 and TRBJ2-5): KAGVTQTPRYLIKTRGQQVTLSCSPISGHRSVSWYQQTPGQGLQFLFEYFSETQRNKGNFPGRFSGRQFSNSRSEMNVSTLELGDSALYLCASSLVSAGGPETQYFGPGTRLLVL.

The chain joins TRBV14 to TRBJ1-6, with a tentative D call TRBD1 (5 bases). This CDR3 spans 16 amino acids. Germline values: CDR1 SGHDN, CDR2 FVKESK. V was shortened by 4 bases and J by 7 bases, with 17 bases between the two germline ends. The CDR3: CASSPRAGQVNSPLHF. The CDR3 DNA reads as TGTGCCAGCAGCCCAAGGGCCGGACAAGTGAATTCACCCCTCCACTTT. The full variable domain, with the rest looked up from reference TRBV14 and TRBJ1-6, is EAGVTQFPSHSVIEKGQTVTLRCDPISGHDNLYWYRRVMGKEIKFLLHFVKESKQDESGMPNNRFLAERTGGTYSTLKVQPAELEDSGVYFCASSPRAGQVNSPLHFGNGTRLTVT.

The rearrangement links TRBV6-6 to TRBJ2-7, with D perhaps matching TRBD1 (6 bases). CDR3 size: 12 residues. Trimming stripped 6 bases from V and 5 bases from J, with 11 bases between. Germline loops: CDR1 MNHNY, CDR2 SVGAGI (reference sequence). The CDR3 loop reads CASRPQGNEQYF. The CDR3 region has the DNA TGTGCCAGCAGACCACAGGGTAACGAGCAGTACTTC.

This clone showed up many times. The CDR3 reads CASSIALFGQEYGYTF. The CDR3 DNA reads as TGTGCCAGTAGTATAGCCCTATTTGGTCAGGAATATGGCTACACCTTC. The rearrangement links TRBV19 to TRBJ1-2, with unresolved D. Per the germline V gene, CDR1 is LNHDA and CDR2 is SQIVND (reference sequence). This CDR3 has 16 residues. The V gene lost 1 base and the J gene lost 5 bases, with 17 bases spanning the gap. The variable domain in full, with the rest retrieved from reference TRBV19 and TRBJ1-2, is DGGITQSPKYLFRKEGQNVTLSCEQNLNHDAMYWYRQDPGQGLRLIYYSQIVNDFQKGDIAEGYSVSREKKESFPLTVTSAQKNPTAFYLCASSIALFGQEYGYTFGSGTRLTVV.

As for this clone: Different DNA sequences within this sample yield the same CDR3. CDR3: CSAEPRETQYF. CDR3 nucleotide sequence: TGCAGTGCTGAACCCCGGGAGACCCAGTACTTC. This chain connects TRBV20-1 to TRBJ2-5; no reliable D call. Trimming removed 5 bases at V and 5 bases at J, with 9 bases between. Germline V gives CDR1 DFQATT, CDR2 SNEGSKA (reference sequence). CDR3 length: 11 amino acids.

The chain has TRBV13 and TRBJ2-7; 10 bases line up with TRBD2. Per the germline V gene, CDR1 is PRHDT and CDR2 is FYEKMQ (reference sequence). The CDR3 has 15 amino acids. V was pared by 5 bases and J by 2 bases, with 6 bases of the junction left unmatched. Here the CDR3 reads CASSGEGLAAYEQYF. The CDR3 DNA sequence: TGTGCCAGCAGCGGTGAAGGACTAGCGGCCTACGAGCAGTACTTC. The full variable domain, its missing parts supplied by reference TRBV13 and TRBJ2-7, is AAGVIQSPRHLIKEKRETATLKCYPIPRHDTVYWYQQGPGQDPQFLISFYEKMQSDKGSIPDRFSAQQFSDYHSELNMSSLELGDSALYFCASSGEGLAAYEQYFGPGTRLTVT.

The rearrangement links TRBV6-5 to TRBJ1-5; 7 bases are shared with TRBD1. V shed 6 bases and J 9 bases; nucleotides not matched to a gene: 14. The CDR3 runs to 15 residues. Germline V gene lookup returns CDR1 MNHEY and CDR2 SVGAGI. As DNA, the CDR3 is TGTGCCAGCAGGAAGCTAACAGGGGCGGTAGGGCCCCAGCATTTT. Its protein is CASRKLTGAVGPQHF.

This chain uses TRBV5-1 with TRBJ2-3; D might be TRBD1 (6 bases). Trimming stripped 3 bases from V and 11 bases from J, with 13 bases between. The CDR3 contains 12 residues. Germline-derived CDR1 and CDR2 are SGHRS and YFSETQ. The CDR3 nucleotides read TGCGCCAGCAGCTCGGGGAACAGGGAGCAGTATTTT. It translates to CASSSGNREQYF.

The rearrangement joins TRBV6-6 to TRBJ2-5, with TRBD2 matching over 10 bases. The ends lost 4 bases at V and 4 bases at J; junction bases unmatched: 3. The CDR3 spans 14 residues. Germline V gene sequence: CDR1 MNHNY, CDR2 SVGAGI (reference sequence). The CDR3 coding sequence is TGTGCCAGCAGTTCCATAGCGGGAGGAGAGACCCAGTACTTC. This translates into CASSSIAGGETQYF.

J is TRBJ2-3 and V is TRBV7-2; 7 nucleotides align to TRBD2. The length of the CDR3 is 13 residues. J lost 6 bases, V lost 8 bases, and 8 bases had no gene match. Germline V gives CDR1 SGHTA, CDR2 FQGNSA. The CDR3 is CASAVRERDTQYF. DNA for the CDR3: TGTGCCAGCGCGGTGCGGGAGCGGGATACGCAGTATTTT.

In this sample, this clone turned up once. CDR3 nucleotides: TGTGCCAGCTCACCAAACTCACAGTACCAAGAGACCCAGTACTTC. It yields the protein CASSPNSQYQETQYF. The V and J genes are TRBV18 and TRBJ2-5, with D unclear. The CDR3 totals 15 residues. CDR1 and CDR2 from the germline V gene are KGHSH and LQKENI. Trimming took 2 bases from V and 0 from J, leaving 10 bases between them.

The chain joins TRBV25-1 to TRBJ1-1, with 8 bases identical to TRBD1. Germline trimming cut 5 bases from V and 3 bases from J; bases unmatched to any gene: 8. Germline V lookup: CDR1 MGHDK, CDR2 SYGVNS. CDR3 length equals 15 residues. The CDR3 region has the DNA TGTGCCAGCAGTACCCGACAGGGGCCCTACACTGAAGCTTTCTTT. It translates to CASSTRQGPYTEAFF.

The chain links TRBV10-1 to TRBJ2-2; 9 positions match TRBD2. The CDR3 is made up of 14 amino acids. From germline, CDR1 is WNHNN and CDR2 SYGVQD (reference sequence). The V gene end was trimmed by 5 bases and the J gene end by 6 bases; junction bases not matched to a gene: 4. The CDR3 loop is CASSLQREAGELFF. The DNA of the CDR3 is TGCGCCAGCAGTCTGCAGCGGGAGGCCGGGGAGCTGTTTTTT.

In this sample, this clone turned up a few times. The chain combines TRBV4-1 with TRBJ2-1; D gene uncertain. The CDR3 is made up of 17 amino acids. Trimming cost V 0 bases and J 0 bases, with 12 bases left between them. Germline lookup yields CDR1 MGHRA and CDR2 YSYEKL. The CDR3 loop reads CASSQDRRRSSYNEQFF. CDR3 in DNA: TGCGCCAGCAGCCAAGATCGACGACGGAGCTCCTACAATGAGCAGTTCTTC.

This clone was seen only a few times. This chain links TRBV13 with TRBJ1-1, with D possibly being TRBD1 (6 bases). V was pared by 2 bases and J by 1 base, with 11 bases between. This CDR3 is 15 amino acids long. Germline V gene data show CDR1 as PRHDT and CDR2 as FYEKMQ (reference sequence). For the CDR3, the DNA is TGTGCCAGCAGCTTACGGGGGGGCTGGAACACTGAAGCTTTCTTT. Protein product: CASSLRGGWNTEAFF.

This chain links TRBV5-6 with TRBJ2-5, with a weak D call TRBD2 (6 bases). This CDR3 contains 14 residues. V lost 4 bases, J lost 6 bases, and 16 bases lay in between. The germline V gene encodes CDR1 SGHDT and CDR2 YYEEEE. CDR3 loop: CASSGGTPEQTQYF. CDR3 nucleotide sequence: TGTGCCAGCAGCGGCGGGACTCCGGAACAGACCCAGTACTTC.

This sequence joins TRBV18 and TRBJ2-2; the D is unclear. The CDR3 sequence is 12 residues long. CDR1 and CDR2 from the germline V gene are KGHSH and LQKENI. V gave up 6 bases and J gave up 5 bases, with 7 bases separating them. The CDR3 sequence: CASSLPTGELFF. The CDR3 DNA reads TGTGCCAGCTCCCTTCCGACCGGGGAGCTGTTTTTT.

The sample holds one count of this clone. The rearrangement links TRBV7-8 to TRBJ2-1; 8 positions match TRBD1. With V trimmed by 5 bases and J by 5 bases, 8 bases remained unmatched. CDR1 SGHVS and CDR2 FQNEAQ come from the germline V gene. This CDR3 contains 15 residues. The CDR3 DNA sequence: TGTGCCAGCAGCCCGGTGGACAGGGTAGACAATGAGCAGTTCTTC. It codes for CASSPVDRVDNEQFF.

The chain couples TRBV18 to TRBJ1-4; D is uncertain. Trimming left V 3 bases short and J 6 bases short, with 8 bases between. In germline, CDR1 is KGHSH, CDR2 LQKENI. This CDR3 has 13 residues. The CDR3 reads CASSPLSDEKLFF. The CDR3 DNA follows: TGTGCCAGCTCACCCTTATCTGATGAAAAACTGTTTTTT.

Details on this clone: The junction and the germline gene differ at one end; a read error may be behind it. The rearrangement uses TRBV2 and TRBJ2-7, with 8 bases lining up with TRBD1. Germline V gene lookup returns CDR1 SNHLY and CDR2 FYNNEI. The CDR3 is 12 residues long. The CDR3 sequence is CASSPTGTGDDF. Here the CDR3 DNA reads TGTGCCAGCAGCCCTACGGGGACAGGCGACGACTTC.

This chain connects TRBV7-2 to TRBJ2-1; D possibly corresponds to TRBD2 (6 bases). The CDR3 loop spans 14 amino acids. V shed 5 bases and J shed 2 bases, with 10 bases lying between them. Germline CDR1 and CDR2: SGHTA and FQGNSA. This CDR3 reads CASSRSGAYNEQFF. The CDR3 coding sequence is TGTGCCAGCAGCCGTAGCGGAGCCTACAATGAGCAGTTCTTC.

J is TRBJ1-6 and V is TRBV6-5; 8 nucleotides line up with TRBD1. CDR3 length: 16 amino acids. CDR1 MNHEY and CDR2 SVGAGI come from the germline V gene. The V segment lost 0 bases and the J segment 9 bases; nucleotides outside the gene matches: 7. CDR3 residues: CASSYSQGAMGSPLHF. CDR3 DNA: TGTGCCAGCAGTTACTCGCAGGGGGCTATGGGTTCACCCCTCCACTTT.

CDR3 DNA: TGCAGCGTTGAAGATCTAATAGCGGGAGGCACAGATACGCAGTATTTT. This codes for CSVEDLIAGGTDTQYF. This chain connects TRBV29-1 to TRBJ2-3; TRBD2 matches at 9 bases. Looked up from germline, CDR1 is SQVTM and CDR2 is ANQGSEA. V lost 0 bases, J lost 1 base, and 5 bases stayed unmatched. The CDR3 loop spans 16 amino acids.

V and J are TRBV7-6 and TRBJ2-2; 7 bases are a match to TRBD1. This CDR3 region has 16 residues. Germline V gene data show CDR1 as SGHVS and CDR2 as FNYEAQ. After removal of 5 bases from V and 0 bases from J, the junction contained 6 bases not matched to a gene. CDR3 nucleotide sequence: TGTGCCAGCAGCCTCCGGGACAGCGCGAACACCGGGGAGCTGTTTTTT. It encodes CASSLRDSANTGELFF.

This rearrangement joins TRBV5-4 to TRBJ2-5; possibly TRBD2 for D (6 bases). CDR1 and CDR2 (germline): SGHNT, YYREEE (reference sequence). The CDR3 totals 13 residues. The V gene lost 4 bases and the J gene lost 7 bases, with 14 bases spanning the gap. CDR3 in amino acids: CASSAEGVGTQYF. The CDR3, as DNA: TGTGCCAGCAGCGCGGAGGGAGTGGGGACCCAGTACTTC.

This chain uses TRBV19 with TRBJ2-7; 7 bases agree with TRBD1. The CDR3 runs to 12 residues. With V trimmed by 9 bases and J by 2 bases, 4 bases remained unmatched. CDR1 is LNHDA, CDR2 SQIVND, per germline (reference sequence). In DNA, the CDR3 is TGTGCCAGCCGTGACAGGGCCTACGAGCAGTACTTC. It translates to CASRDRAYEQYF.

The chain employs TRBV30 and TRBJ1-3, with 8 nucleotides matching TRBD1. Germline V gene lookup returns CDR1 GTSNPN and CDR2 SVGIG (reference sequence). CDR3 size: 13 residues. V gave up 4 bases and J gave up 2 bases; unmatched junction bases: 1. CDR3 sequence (DNA): TGTGCCTGGACGACAGGGGCTGGAAACACCATATATTTT. Amino acid sequence: CAWTTGAGNTIYF.

CDR3 protein: CASSQDRDQPQHF. Here the CDR3 DNA reads TGCGCCAGCAGCCAAGACAGGGATCAGCCCCAGCATTTT. The rearrangement joins TRBV4-3 to TRBJ1-5; possible D gene TRBD1, 5 bases. V lost 0 bases and J lost 5, with 5 bases in between. Germline values: CDR1 LGHNA, CDR2 YSLEER. The CDR3 has 13 residues.

The rearrangement uses TRBV4-1 and TRBJ2-7, with a tentative D call TRBD2 (6 bases). V lost 0 bases and J lost 4, with 10 bases in between. Germline-derived CDR1 and CDR2 are MGHRA and YSYEKL. The CDR3 loop spans 14 amino acids. The CDR3 spells CASSQDGREYEQYF. CDR3 nucleotide sequence: TGCGCCAGCAGCCAAGACGGCCGGGAGTACGAGCAGTACTTC.

This clone was recorded once. The chain combines TRBV11-2 with TRBJ1-2, with 7 positions matching TRBD1. The CDR3 loop spans 14 amino acids. Germline V gene data show CDR1 as SGHAT and CDR2 as FQNNGV. J lost 8 bases, V lost 2 bases, and 8 bases had no gene match. This CDR3 is CASSLLSQDRGYTF. As DNA, the CDR3 is TGTGCCAGCAGCTTACTTAGTCAGGACAGGGGCTACACCTTC. Full variable domain (outside the CDR3, taken from reference TRBV11-2 and TRBJ1-2): EAGVAQSPRYKIIEKRQSVAFWCNPISGHATLYWYQQILGQGPKLLIQFQNNGVVDDSQLPKDRFSAERLKGVDSTLKIQPAKLEDSAVYLCASSLLSQDRGYTFGSGTRLTVV.